This TCR beta chain comes out of a study of blood T cell repertoires in COVID-19. Clones were sequenced by immunoSEQ multiplex PCR, and TCRdb holds only the in-frame ones, with some missing. The table includes 50,000 to 75,000 clones, roughly 91% detected once. This clonotype was sampled from a human donor in a cohort sampled during active COVID-19. The specimen was peripheral blood.

In nucleotides, the CDR3 is TGTGCCAGCAGCCAAGTTTCAGGGGTCACTGAAGCTTTCTTT. Amino acid sequence: CASSQVSGVTEAFF. V and J are TRBV14 and TRBJ1-1, with D possibly TRBD1 on 6 matching bases. The germline gives CDR1 SGHDN, CDR2 FVKESK. CDR3 length: 14 residues. The V end was cut by 1 base, the J end by 4 bases, with 10 bases between.